This T cell receptor beta chain originates from a study of T-cell reconstitution after alpha-beta-depleted transplantation in children. The V gene lost 3 bases and the J gene lost 5 bases, with 23 bases spanning the gap. The CDR3 loop spans 17 amino acids. Germline assignment: CDR1 DFQATT and CDR2 SNEGSKA (reference sequence). The authors prepared the TCRbeta library with unique molecular identifiers. In TCRdb, the PCR reads were re-called with MiXCR into one record per CDR3 protein. The sample carries roughly 670,000 distinct CDR3 sequences, 10% to 15% recorded once. This clonotype appeared a few times. What it binds is unknown. Overall study results and limits: Expanded graft clones, several hundred of them, were reportedly the source of alpha-beta T cells about two months after transplant.

This material consisted of PBMCs, taken before TCRalphabeta/CD19-depleted stem cell transplant. This TCR was recovered from a girl aged 2-10 years with congenital amegakaryocytic thrombocytopenia, due to receive a stem cell transplant. The rearrangement uses TRBV20-1 and TRBJ2-1; D assignment may be TRBD1 or TRBD2 (6 bases each). CDR3 residues: CSARVGGLAWNDNEQFF. The CDR3 DNA reads TGCAGTGCTAGGGTGGGGGGCCTAGCCTGGAACGACAATGAGCAGTTCTTC.